The rows below give T cell receptor beta chains drawn from one sample of a study of cytomegalovirus exposure and HLA in healthy donors. Method: immunoSEQ multiplex PCR; TCRdb's copy keeps in-frame clones and lacks some. The data show about 230,000 clones, with around four fifths seen just once and roughly 2.5% held by the top ten. Input material: PBMCs. All receptors come from a woman aged 55-70 years in good health and CMV-seropositive. The CDR3 runs from the conserved cysteine through the conserved F or W. A D gene is named only where the DNA matches it firmly. Not every row has a clone size; where given, it reads once, few, many or a size class.

clone size: NA; V gene: TRBV5-4; J gene: TRBJ2-3; D gene: NA; CDR3 protein: CASSTQYLSTDTQYF; CDR3 DNA: TGTGCCAGCAGCACACAATATCTTAGCACAGATACGCAGTATTTT
clone size: NA; V gene: TRBV4-2; J gene: TRBJ2-3; D gene: TRBD2; CDR3 protein: CASSQASGGATDTQYF; CDR3 DNA: TGTGCCAGCAGCCAAGCGAGCGGGGGGGCCACAGATACGCAGTATTTT
clone size: NA; V gene: TRBV6-5; J gene: TRBJ2-2; D gene: TRBD2; CDR3 protein: CASSFGEGGELFF; CDR3 DNA: TGTGCCAGCAGTTTCGGGGAGGGCGGGGAGCTGTTTTTT
clone size: once; V gene: TRBV6-5; J gene: TRBJ1-1; D gene: NA; CDR3 protein: CASSYSNRVNTEAFF; CDR3 DNA: TGTGCCAGCAGTTACTCGAACAGGGTGAACACTGAAGCTTTCTTT
clone size: NA; V gene: TRBV2; J gene: TRBJ1-5; D gene: TRBD1; CDR3 protein: CASSVPRQGGIFDNQPQHF; CDR3 DNA: TGTGCCAGCAGTGTTCCCCGACAGGGTGGAATATTTGACAATCAGCCCCAGCATTTT
clone size: NA; V gene: TRBV7-7; J gene: TRBJ2-5; D gene: TRBD2; CDR3 protein: CASSPGRGETQYF; CDR3 DNA: TGTGCCAGCAGCCCCGGGCGGGGGGAGACCCAGTACTTC
clone size: NA; V gene: TRBV19; J gene: TRBJ1-1; D gene: TRBD1; CDR3 protein: CASHFRTGKGANTEAFF; CDR3 DNA: TGTGCCAGCCATTTCAGGACAGGCAAAGGGGCTAACACTGAAGCTTTCTTT
clone size: once; V gene: TRBV5-4; J gene: TRBJ2-3; D gene: TRBD2; CDR3 protein: CASSLASGAGDTQYF; CDR3 DNA: TGTGCCAGCAGCTTGGCCAGCGGGGCGGGAGATACGCAGTATTTT
clone size: NA; V gene: TRBV7-2; J gene: TRBJ1-6; D gene: TRBD1; CDR3 protein: CASSWTGQDNSPLHF; CDR3 DNA: TGTGCCAGCAGCTGGACTGGACAGGATAATTCACCCCTCCACTTT
clone size: NA; V gene: TRBV4-3; J gene: TRBJ2-2; D gene: NA; CDR3 protein: CASSQGFGSGELFF; CDR3 DNA: TGCGCCAGCAGCCAAGGTTTCGGGAGCGGGGAGCTGTTTTTT
clone size: NA; V gene: TRBV15; J gene: TRBJ2-5; D gene: NA; CDR3 protein: CATSRDWGRLQETQYF; CDR3 DNA: TGTGCCACCAGCAGAGATTGGGGCAGGCTCCAAGAGACCCAGTACTTC
clone size: NA; V gene: TRBV11-3; J gene: TRBJ2-2; D gene: TRBD1; CDR3 protein: CASSSNRDSSNTGELFF; CDR3 DNA: TGTGCCAGCAGCTCAAACAGGGACAGCTCGAACACCGGGGAGCTGTTTTTT
clone size: NA; V gene: TRBV12-5; J gene: TRBJ2-1; D gene: NA; CDR3 protein: CASGSPSGGASYNEQFF; CDR3 DNA: TGTGCTAGTGGTTCCCCCTCGGGCGGGGCCTCCTACAATGAGCAGTTCTTC
clone size: NA; V gene: TRBV7-6; J gene: TRBJ2-5; D gene: NA; CDR3 protein: CASSLVPRKETQYF; CDR3 DNA: TGTGCCAGCAGCTTAGTCCCTAGAAAAGAGACCCAGTACTTC
clone size: NA; V gene: TRBV9; J gene: TRBJ2-3; D gene: TRBD1; CDR3 protein: CASTKDRGLTDTQYF; CDR3 DNA: TGTGCCAGCACCAAAGACAGGGGTCTCACAGATACGCAGTATTTT
clone size: NA; V gene: TRBV9; J gene: TRBJ2-3; D gene: NA; CDR3 protein: CASSVVSRDTQYF; CDR3 DNA: TGTGCCAGCAGCGTAGTCTCGCGGGATACGCAGTATTTT
clone size: NA; V gene: TRBV5-6; J gene: TRBJ2-2; D gene: TRBD2; CDR3 protein: CASSQNPGLAVYTGELFF; CDR3 DNA: TGTGCCAGCAGCCAAAACCCGGGACTAGCGGTCTACACCGGGGAGCTGTTTTTT
clone size: NA; V gene: TRBV30; J gene: TRBJ2-7; D gene: NA; CDR3 protein: CAWSQGGRGFDEQYF; CDR3 DNA: TGTGCCTGGTCCCAAGGAGGCAGAGGTTTCGACGAGCAGTACTTC
clone size: NA; V gene: TRBV7-8; J gene: TRBJ1-6; D gene: TRBD1; CDR3 protein: CASSLDRVGSPLHF; CDR3 DNA: TGTGCCAGCAGCCTCGACAGGGTCGGTTCACCCCTCCACTTT
clone size: NA; V gene: TRBV30; J gene: TRBJ1-2; D gene: NA; CDR3 protein: CAWSRGVDYGYTF; CDR3 DNA: TGTGCCTGGAGTCGGGGGGTCGACTATGGCTACACCTTC
clone size: NA; V gene: TRBV19; J gene: TRBJ1-2; D gene: NA; CDR3 protein: CASKTGTPSPYGYTF; CDR3 DNA: TGTGCCAGTAAGACCGGGACTCCTAGTCCCTATGGCTACACCTTC
clone size: NA; V gene: TRBV5-1; J gene: TRBJ1-2; D gene: TRBD1; CDR3 protein: CASSLWETGNYGYTF; CDR3 DNA: TGCGCCAGCAGCTTGTGGGAGACAGGGAACTATGGCTACACCTTC
clone size: NA; V gene: TRBV6-5; J gene: TRBJ2-1; D gene: NA; CDR3 protein: CASSRTRNNEQFF; CDR3 DNA: TGTGCCAGCAGTCGAACTAGGAACAATGAGCAGTTCTTC
clone size: NA; V gene: TRBV4-2; J gene: TRBJ1-6; D gene: TRBD1; CDR3 protein: CASSQDLLGTGNNSPLHF; CDR3 DNA: TGTGCCAGCAGCCAAGATCTCCTGGGGACAGGGAATAATTCACCCCTCCACTTT
clone size: NA; V gene: TRBV6-6; J gene: TRBJ1-2; D gene: NA; CDR3 protein: CASSYGEADPYGYTF; CDR3 DNA: TGTGCCAGCAGTTACGGGGAGGCAGACCCCTATGGCTACACCTTC
clone size: NA; V gene: TRBV11-2; J gene: TRBJ1-2; D gene: NA; CDR3 protein: CASSLRPRQGGGYTF; CDR3 DNA: TGTGCCAGCAGCTTACGCCCCCGGCAGGGAGGTGGCTACACCTTC
clone size: NA; V gene: TRBV7-9; J gene: TRBJ1-1; D gene: TRBD1; CDR3 protein: CSSSLRDSYTEAFF; CDR3 DNA: TGTTCCAGCAGCTTAAGGGACAGCTACACTGAAGCTTTCTTT
clone size: NA; V gene: TRBV27; J gene: TRBJ1-5; D gene: TRBD1; CDR3 protein: CASSWTGFSNQPQHF; CDR3 DNA: TGTGCCAGCAGTTGGACAGGCTTTAGCAATCAGCCCCAGCATTTT
clone size: NA; V gene: TRBV6-5; J gene: TRBJ1-3; D gene: TRBD1; CDR3 protein: CASSYRGLEGNTIYF; CDR3 DNA: TGTGCCAGCAGTTACAGGGGGCTAGAAGGAAACACCATATATTTT
clone size: once; V gene: TRBV28; J gene: TRBJ2-7; D gene: TRBD2; CDR3 protein: CASSSGGSDYEQYF; CDR3 DNA: TGTGCCAGCAGTTCGGGGGGATCAGACTACGAGCAGTACTTC
clone size: NA; V gene: TRBV6-6; J gene: TRBJ2-1; D gene: NA; CDR3 protein: CASSTRTSSPEQFF; CDR3 DNA: TGTGCCAGCAGTACCAGAACATCGTCGCCTGAGCAGTTCTTC
clone size: NA; V gene: TRBV6-1; J gene: TRBJ1-2; D gene: NA; CDR3 protein: CASSLTGYGYTF; CDR3 DNA: TGTGCCAGCAGTCTTACGGGCTATGGCTACACCTTC
clone size: NA; V gene: TRBV18; J gene: TRBJ2-6; D gene: NA; CDR3 protein: CASSFTGIGANVLTF; CDR3 DNA: TGTGCCAGCTCATTTACAGGGATCGGGGCCAACGTCCTGACTTTC
clone size: NA; V gene: TRBV5-1; J gene: TRBJ2-1; D gene: TRBD2; CDR3 protein: CASSLVSRGYNEQFF; CDR3 DNA: TGCGCCAGCAGCTTGGTCTCGCGGGGGTACAATGAGCAGTTCTTC
clone size: NA; V gene: TRBV6-5; J gene: TRBJ1-2; D gene: NA; CDR3 protein: CASSYSGGPYGYTF; CDR3 DNA: TGTGCCAGCAGTTACTCCGGGGGGCCGTATGGCTACACCTTC
clone size: NA; V gene: TRBV19; J gene: TRBJ1-2; D gene: NA; CDR3 protein: CASSTDRIFWYGYTF; CDR3 DNA: TGTGCCAGTAGTACTGACAGGATATTTTGGTATGGCTACACCTTC
clone size: NA; V gene: TRBV27; J gene: TRBJ1-1; D gene: TRBD1; CDR3 protein: CASSLFPGQGEAFF; CDR3 DNA: TGTGCCAGCAGTTTATTCCCGGGACAGGGTGAAGCTTTCTTT
clone size: NA; V gene: TRBV11-1; J gene: TRBJ1-6; D gene: NA; CDR3 protein: CASSSREGLTSPLHF; CDR3 DNA: TGTGCCAGCAGCTCCAGGGAGGGGTTAACGTCACCCCTCCACTTT
clone size: NA; V gene: TRBV10-3; J gene: TRBJ1-2; D gene: NA; CDR3 protein: CAISDHLGDGYTF; CDR3 DNA: TGTGCCATCAGTGACCACCTCGGGGATGGCTACACCTTC
clone size: few; V gene: TRBV5-1; J gene: TRBJ2-7; D gene: TRBD2; CDR3 protein: CASSSGLAGEQYF; CDR3 DNA: TGCGCCAGCAGCTCCGGACTAGCTGGCGAGCAGTACTTC
clone size: NA; V gene: TRBV29-1; J gene: TRBJ2-5; D gene: NA; CDR3 protein: CSVERTAKETQYF; CDR3 DNA: TGCAGCGTTGAACGGACAGCCAAAGAGACCCAGTACTTC
clone size: NA; V gene: TRBV5-6; J gene: TRBJ1-4; D gene: NA; CDR3 protein: CASSLWRHAGSEKLFF; CDR3 DNA: TGTGCCAGCAGCTTGTGGCGACATGCGGGGAGTGAAAAACTGTTTTTT
clone size: NA; V gene: TRBV30; J gene: TRBJ1-3; D gene: NA; CDR3 protein: CAWSVQGDGNTIYF; CDR3 DNA: TGTGCCTGGAGTGTACAGGGTGATGGGAACACCATATATTTT
clone size: NA; V gene: TRBV5-6; J gene: TRBJ2-5; D gene: TRBD2; CDR3 protein: CASSTRLAGGQGTQYF; CDR3 DNA: TGTGCCAGCAGCACTCGTCTAGCGGGGGGGCAGGGGACCCAGTACTTC
clone size: NA; V gene: TRBV5-1; J gene: TRBJ2-1; D gene: TRBD1; CDR3 protein: CASSSQGASEQFF; CDR3 DNA: TGCGCCAGCAGCTCCCAGGGGGCAAGTGAGCAGTTCTTC
clone size: few; V gene: TRBV2; J gene: TRBJ1-1; D gene: NA; CDR3 protein: CASSWDWGWAFF; CDR3 DNA: TGTGCCAGCAGTTGGGACTGGGGGTGGGCTTTCTTT
clone size: NA; V gene: TRBV6-5; J gene: TRBJ1-6; D gene: NA; CDR3 protein: CASSYSFVGGSPLHF; CDR3 DNA: TGTGCCAGCAGTTACTCCTTTGTAGGGGGTTCACCCCTCCACTTT
clone size: NA; V gene: TRBV6-6; J gene: TRBJ2-3; D gene: TRBD2; CDR3 protein: CASTPRTSGTDTQYF; CDR3 DNA: TGTGCCAGCACCCCTAGGACTAGCGGGACGGATACGCAGTATTTT
clone size: NA; V gene: TRBV5-4; J gene: TRBJ2-1; D gene: TRBD2; CDR3 protein: CASSSGLAGGRDNEQFF; CDR3 DNA: TGTGCCAGCAGCTCGGGACTAGCGGGGGGGAGGGACAATGAGCAGTTCTTC